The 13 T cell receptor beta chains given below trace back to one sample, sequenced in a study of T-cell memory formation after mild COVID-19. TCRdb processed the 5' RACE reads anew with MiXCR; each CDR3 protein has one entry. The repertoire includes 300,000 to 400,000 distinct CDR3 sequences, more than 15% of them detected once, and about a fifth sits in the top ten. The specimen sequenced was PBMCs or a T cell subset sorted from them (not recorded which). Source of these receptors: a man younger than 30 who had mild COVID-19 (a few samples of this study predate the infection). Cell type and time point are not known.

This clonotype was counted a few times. The CDR3 spells CASSVGGTSGSYEQYF. The DNA of the CDR3 is TGTGCCAGCAGCGTAGGAGGCACTAGCGGCTCCTACGAGCAGTACTTC. V gene TRBV9 combines with J gene TRBJ2-7, with 8 bases matching TRBD2. Per the germline V gene, CDR1 is SGDLS and CDR2 is YYNGEE. The CDR3 has 16 residues. The trim removed 0 bases at V and 0 bases at J, leaving 5 bases unmatched.

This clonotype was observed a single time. The CDR3 is CASSLGDKNTEAFF. The DNA for the CDR3 is TGTGCCAGCAGCTTAGGGGACAAGAACACTGAAGCTTTCTTT. The rearrangement links TRBV11-2 to TRBJ1-1, with D perhaps TRBD1 (6 bases). V lost 1 base, J lost 1 base, and 7 bases lay in between. Looked up from germline, CDR1 is SGHAT and CDR2 is FQNNGV. This CDR3 comprises 14 residues.

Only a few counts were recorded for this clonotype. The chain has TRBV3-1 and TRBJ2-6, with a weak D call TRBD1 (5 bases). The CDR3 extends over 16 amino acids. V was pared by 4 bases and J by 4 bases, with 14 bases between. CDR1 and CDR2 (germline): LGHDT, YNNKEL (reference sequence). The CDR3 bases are TGTGCCAGCAGCCGACAGCCCGTTGCCGGGGCCAACGTCCTGACTTTC. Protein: CASSRQPVAGANVLTF.

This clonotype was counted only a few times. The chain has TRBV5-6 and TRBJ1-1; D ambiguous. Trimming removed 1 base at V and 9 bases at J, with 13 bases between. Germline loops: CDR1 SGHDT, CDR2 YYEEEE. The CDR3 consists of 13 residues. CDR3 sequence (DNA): TGTGCCAGCAGCTTGACCTTGGCCCATAAAGCTTTCTTT. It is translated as CASSLTLAHKAFF.

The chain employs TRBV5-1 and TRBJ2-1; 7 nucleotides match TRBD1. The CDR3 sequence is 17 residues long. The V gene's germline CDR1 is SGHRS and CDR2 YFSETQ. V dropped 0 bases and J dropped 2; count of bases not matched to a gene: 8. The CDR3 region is CASSLGLGTVAYNEQFF. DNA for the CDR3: TGCGCCAGCAGCTTGGGACTCGGGACAGTAGCCTACAATGAGCAGTTCTTC. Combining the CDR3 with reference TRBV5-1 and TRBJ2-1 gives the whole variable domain KAGVTQTPRYLIKTRGQQVTLSCSPISGHRSVSWYQQTPGQGLQFLFEYFSETQRNKGNFPGRFSGRQFSNSRSEMNVSTLELGDSALYLCASSLGLGTVAYNEQFFGPGTRLTVL.

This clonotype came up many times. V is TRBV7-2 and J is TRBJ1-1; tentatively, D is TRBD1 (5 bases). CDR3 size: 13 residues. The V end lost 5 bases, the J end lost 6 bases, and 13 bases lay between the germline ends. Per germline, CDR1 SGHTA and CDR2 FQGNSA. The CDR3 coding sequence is TGTGCCAGCAGCAAGTGGGGAGGGGCTGAAGCTTTCTTT. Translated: CASSKWGGAEAFF.

CDR3 nucleotides: TGTGCCAGCAGCTCCCGGGACAGGGAAACAAACACTGAAGCTTTCTTT. Translated, it gives CASSSRDRETNTEAFF. This rearrangement joins TRBV7-8 to TRBJ1-1, with 9 positions matching TRBD1. V lost 4 bases and J lost 2; bases outside the gene matches: 8. Germline V gene sequence: CDR1 SGHVS, CDR2 FQNEAQ. The CDR3 has 16 amino acids.

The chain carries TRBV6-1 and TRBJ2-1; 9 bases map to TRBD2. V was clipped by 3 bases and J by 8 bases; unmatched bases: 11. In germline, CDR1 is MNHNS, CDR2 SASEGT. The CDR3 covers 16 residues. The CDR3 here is CASSDPGAGGQDEQFF. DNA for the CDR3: TGTGCCAGCAGTGACCCAGGTGCGGGGGGGCAAGATGAGCAGTTCTTC.

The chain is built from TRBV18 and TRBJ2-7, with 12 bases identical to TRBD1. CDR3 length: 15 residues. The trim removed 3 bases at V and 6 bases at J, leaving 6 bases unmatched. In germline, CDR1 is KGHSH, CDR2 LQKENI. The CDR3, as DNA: TGTGCCAGCTCACCGGGACAGGGGGCGTCGCTCGAGCAGTACGTC. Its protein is CASSPGQGASLEQYV.

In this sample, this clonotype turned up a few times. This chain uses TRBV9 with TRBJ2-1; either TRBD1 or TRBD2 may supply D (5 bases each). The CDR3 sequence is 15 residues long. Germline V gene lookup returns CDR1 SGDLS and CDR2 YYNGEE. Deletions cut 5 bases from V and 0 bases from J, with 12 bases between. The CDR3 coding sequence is TGTGCCAGCAGGGTCGCAGGGAGCTCCTACAATGAGCAGTTCTTC. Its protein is CASRVAGSSYNEQFF.

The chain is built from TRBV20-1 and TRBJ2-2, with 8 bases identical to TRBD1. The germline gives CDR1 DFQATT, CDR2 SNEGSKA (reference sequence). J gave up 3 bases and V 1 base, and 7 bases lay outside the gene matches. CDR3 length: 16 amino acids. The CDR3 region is CSARALDRGDTGELFF. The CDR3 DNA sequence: TGCAGTGCTAGAGCTCTTGACAGGGGAGACACCGGGGAGCTGTTTTTT.

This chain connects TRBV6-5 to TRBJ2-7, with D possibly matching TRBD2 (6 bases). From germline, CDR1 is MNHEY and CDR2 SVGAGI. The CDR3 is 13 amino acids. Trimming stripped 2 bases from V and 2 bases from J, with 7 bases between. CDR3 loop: CASSYGEAYEQYF. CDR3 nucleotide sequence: TGTGCCAGCAGTTACGGGGAGGCCTACGAGCAGTACTTC.

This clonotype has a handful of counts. For the CDR3, the DNA is TGTGCCAGCAGTTTTAGGGCATACGATAATTCACCCCTCCACTTT. It yields the protein CASSFRAYDNSPLHF. This rearrangement joins TRBV6-5 to TRBJ1-6; D not resolved. CDR1 and CDR2 from the germline V gene are MNHEY and SVGAGI. The CDR3 is 15 residues long. The V gene lost 4 bases and the J gene lost 5 bases, with 12 bases spanning the gap.